The next 7 T cell receptor beta chains were all read from a single sample in a study of blood T cell repertoires in COVID-19. Assay: immunoSEQ multiplex PCR; the TCRdb copy retains only in-frame clones and omits some. The table includes roughly 160,000 clones, around 84% detected once. Material: peripheral blood. Receptors were obtained from a woman aged 45 to 65 with COVID-19, enrolled during active disease.

V is TRBV7-2 and J is TRBJ2-7; 10 bases map to TRBD2. Germline values: CDR1 SGHTA, CDR2 FQGNSA. This CDR3 contains 14 residues. Trimming took 1 base from V and 4 from J; bases not matched to a gene: 1. CDR3 DNA: TGTGCCAGCAGCTTAGAGCGGGGGGGTTACGAGCAGTACTTC. It is translated as CASSLERGGYEQYF. Drawing the rest from reference TRBV7-2 and TRBJ2-7, the complete variable domain is GAGVSQSPSNKVTEKGKDVELRCDPISGHTALYWYRQSLGQGLEFLIYFQGNSAPDKSGLPSDRFSAERTGGSVSTLTIQRTQQEDSAVYLCASSLERGGYEQYFGPGTRLTVT.

The chain couples TRBV5-1 to TRBJ2-3; D perhaps matches TRBD2 (5 bases). CDR1 and CDR2 (germline): SGHRS, YFSETQ. The CDR3 length is 16 residues. Trimming took 6 bases from V and 3 from J, leaving 20 bases between them. The CDR3 DNA reads TGCGCCAGCACCCCCAAAGGCGGGTCCCCAACAGATACGCAGTATTTT. This codes for CASTPKGGSPTDTQYF.

CDR3 sequence (DNA): TGTGCCAGCAGCCCCCGCCTGGGACTAGCGGGGGGGCAGGACAATGAGCAGTTCTTC. Its translation is CASSPRLGLAGGQDNEQFF. The V call is TRBV14, the J call TRBJ2-1; the match to TRBD2 covers 16 bases. The length of the CDR3 is 19 residues. Per germline, CDR1 SGHDN and CDR2 FVKESK. V dropped 4 bases and J dropped 5; count of bases not matched to a gene: 11.

The V gene is TRBV19, the J gene TRBJ2-3; 9 bases fit TRBD2. This CDR3 is 15 amino acids long. CDR1 is LNHDA, CDR2 SQIVND, per germline (reference sequence). J was trimmed by 0 bases and V by 6 bases; bases with no gene match: 4. CDR3 nucleotide sequence: TGTGCCAGTAGGGGCGGGGGGGCCAGCACAGATACGCAGTATTTT. Translation: CASRGGGASTDTQYF. The whole variable domain, filled in from reference TRBV19 and TRBJ2-3, reads DGGITQSPKYLFRKEGQNVTLSCEQNLNHDAMYWYRQDPGQGLRLIYYSQIVNDFQKGDIAEGYSVSREKKESFPLTVTSAQKNPTAFYLCASRGGGASTDTQYFGPGTRLTVL.

Worth noting for this clone: The conserved phenylalanine or tryptophan is not found at the CDR3 terminus, so this likely reflects a read error. It is unclear where the CDR3 begins or ends on the DNA, so no DNA is shown, and the CDR3 is as TCRdb lists it. The J gene is TRBJ1-2, the V gene TRBV21-1; the table's D call, TRBD1, was not checked against the DNA. TRBV21-1 is termed a pseudogene. The CDR3 spans 13 residues, counting both ends. The CDR3 is CASSSRDNLLSPE.

In this sample, this clone turned up a few times. The rearrangement joins TRBV12-3 or TRBV12-4 to TRBJ1-1; tentative D call: TRBD1 (5 bases). V shed 1 base and J shed 6 bases, with 9 bases lying between them. CDR3 size: 13 residues. CDR3 amino acids: CASSLVQDSEAFF. DNA for the CDR3: TGTGCCAGCAGTTTAGTACAGGATTCTGAAGCTTTCTTT.

The V and J genes are TRBV6-5 and TRBJ1-5; D may be TRBD1 (6 bases). CDR1 is MNHEY, CDR2 SVGAGI, per germline. The CDR3 consists of 15 residues. V was clipped by 4 bases and J by 7 bases, with 17 bases between them. The CDR3 DNA is TGTGCCAGCAGTTCCGAGGTAGGGGGGGGCCAGCCCCAGCATTTT. The encoded protein is CASSSEVGGGQPQHF.